The rows below give T cell receptor beta chains drawn from one sample of a study of blood T cell repertoires in COVID-19. Measured with immunoSEQ multiplex PCR; TCRdb has only the in-frame clones, and not every one. Here the sample spans 160,000 or so clones, about four fifths being singletons. The specimen sequenced was PBMCs or T cells enriched from blood (not recorded which). Receptors were obtained from a woman aged 60 to 75 who had recovered from COVID-19. Both conserved end residues are part of each CDR3. D genes are given only for firm matches. For some rows the clone size is stated as once, few or many, or as a class when expanded; others skip it.

j_call	clone_size	v_call	d_call	cdr3_nt	cdr3_aa
TRBJ2-7	.	TRBV12-3/TRBV12-4	.	TGTGCCAGCAGTCGGACAGAAGGCTACGAGCAGTACTTC	CASSRTEGYEQYF
TRBJ2-7	.	TRBV6-5	TRBD1	TGTGCCAGCAGTCGAGGGACAGCCTACGAGCAGTACTTC	CASSRGTAYEQYF
TRBJ1-3	.	TRBV11-2	.	TGTGCCAGCAGCGGGGGAACGGTAGGGAGGGGAACTGGAAACACCATATATTTT	CASSGGTVGRGTGNTIYF
TRBJ1-2	.	TRBV20-1	.	TGCAGTGCTAGGGCCTCCTATGGCTACACCTTC	CSARASYGYTF
TRBJ1-2	.	TRBV2	TRBD1	TGTGCCAGCAGTGACCGACAGGGGCTGGATGGCTACACCTTC	CASSDRQGLDGYTF
TRBJ1-1	.	TRBV6-5	TRBD1	TGTGCCAGCAGCGACAGGGATTCCCCTGAAGCTTTCTTT	CASSDRDSPEAFF
TRBJ1-4	.	TRBV7-2	.	TGTGCCAGCAGCTTAGCGCTGGGGCAAGATAATGAAAAACTGTTTTTT	CASSLALGQDNEKLFF
TRBJ2-2	.	TRBV3-1/TRBV3-2	.	TGTGCCAGCAGCCGCCGGGAGACCGGGGAGCTGTTTTTT	CASSRRETGELFF
TRBJ1-5	.	TRBV7-6	.	TGTGCCAGCTCCCTCCAGAGCAATCAGCCCCAGCATTTT	CASSLQSNQPQHF
TRBJ2-1	once	TRBV5-1	TRBD2	TGCGCCAGCAGCTATTATGGGACTAGCGGGGCGTACAATGAGCAGTTCTTC	CASSYYGTSGAYNEQFF
TRBJ1-2	.	TRBV7-9	TRBD1	TGTGCCAGCAGCCGACAGGGTATAGTGGATGGCTACACCTTC	CASSRQGIVDGYTF
TRBJ1-4	once	TRBV5-1	.	TGCGCCAGCAGCTCGGGCAGGGCCGATGAAAAACTGTTTTTT	CASSSGRADEKLFF
TRBJ2-3	.	TRBV5-6	TRBD2	TGTGCCAGCACCAATAGCGGGGAAACAGATACGCAGTATTTT	CASTNSGETDTQYF
TRBJ2-2	.	TRBV19	TRBD2	TGTGCCAGTAGCCCGGGACTAGATTCCGGGGAGCTGTTTTTT	CASSPGLDSGELFF
TRBJ1-4	.	TRBV3-1/TRBV3-2	TRBD1	TGTGCCAGCAGCACCCGGGACAGGGGGATTGGTGAAAAACTGTTTTTT	CASSTRDRGIGEKLFF
TRBJ2-1	.	TRBV6-5	.	TGTGCCAGCAGTTACAGACAGGTATACAATGAGCAGTTCTTC	CASSYRQVYNEQFF
TRBJ1-2	.	TRBV27	.	TGTGCCAGCAGTTTTCAGGGCACCGATGGCTACACCTTC	CASSFQGTDGYTF
TRBJ2-7	.	TRBV19	.	TGTGCCAGTAGTAGTAGGACAGCCGTATCCTACGAGCAGTACTTC	CASSSRTAVSYEQYF
TRBJ2-5	.	TRBV5-6	.	TGTGCCAGCAGCTTGGCCCAGGAAAAAGAGACCCAGTACTTC	CASSLAQEKETQYF
TRBJ2-7	.	TRBV24-1	TRBD2	TGTGCCACCGGTGCGGGGGGTTCCTCCTACGAGCAGTACTTC	CATGAGGSSYEQYF
TRBJ2-7	.	TRBV6-5	.	TGTGCCAGCAACCGGGACACAGGGTGGTACGAGCAGTACTTC	CASNRDTGWYEQYF
TRBJ2-1	.	TRBV27	TRBD1	TGTGCCAGCAGTGCCCGTAAAGCCGGGACAGGGTACAATGAGCAGTTCTTC	CASSARKAGTGYNEQFF
TRBJ1-4	.	TRBV7-6	TRBD1	TGTGCCAGCAGCTTGGGGACAGGGGAAACAACTAATGAAAAACTGTTTTTT	CASSLGTGETTNEKLFF
TRBJ2-3	.	TRBV20-1	.	TGCAGTGCTAGAAGGGAGGATACGCAGTATTTT	CSARREDTQYF
TRBJ2-1	.	TRBV7-9	.	TGTGCCAGCAGCTTACCGACAGGACGCACCTACAATGAGCAGTTCTTC	CASSLPTGRTYNEQFF
TRBJ1-1	.	TRBV19	.	TGTGCCAGTAGTCCCGGGATTGAAGCTTTCTTT	CASSPGIEAFF
TRBJ2-2	few	TRBV2	TRBD2	TGTGCCAGCAGGTACACTCCTAGCGGTCGGACCGGGGAGCTGTTTTTT	CASRYTPSGRTGELFF
TRBJ2-1	.	TRBV5-1	TRBD2	TGCGCCAGCAGCTTGGAGTTAGCGGGGGGCCCCAATGAGCAGTTCTTC	CASSLELAGGPNEQFF
TRBJ2-3	few	TRBV4-1	.	TGCGCCAGCAGCCAAGAGTGGGGGGTAAGCACAGATACGCAGTATTTT	CASSQEWGVSTDTQYF
TRBJ2-1	.	TRBV5-4	.	TGTGCCTGGAGAACGAGCTCCTACAATGAGCAGTTCTTC	CAWRTSSYNEQFF
TRBJ1-4	.	TRBV4-2	TRBD1	TGTGCCAGCAGCCAGGCCGGGACAGGAGATAATGAAAAACTGTTTTTT	CASSQAGTGDNEKLFF
TRBJ2-5	few	TRBV27	.	TGTGCCAGCAGGAATCGGGAAGAGACCCAGTACTTC	CASRNREETQYF
TRBJ1-5	once	TRBV11-2	.	TGTGCCAGCAGCCCAGGGTGGGGTGGTGGCAATCAGCCCCAGCATTTT	CASSPGWGGGNQPQHF
TRBJ2-7	few	TRBV5-1	TRBD2	TGCGCCAGCAGATTGACTAGCGGGGGGGCCTTCGTCTACGAGCAGTACTTC	CASRLTSGGAFVYEQYF
TRBJ2-7	.	TRBV12-3/TRBV12-4	.	TGTGCCAGCCGCCCGGGGGTATACGAGCAGTACTTC	CASRPGVYEQYF
TRBJ2-1	.	TRBV12-5	TRBD2	TGTGCTAGTGGTTTGGTAACGGGGGGGACCTACAATGAGCAGTTCTTC	CASGLVTGGTYNEQFF
TRBJ1-6	.	TRBV30	.	TGTGCCTTGCAGGGTCAGGCTAATTCACCCCTCCACTTT	CALQGQANSPLHF
TRBJ2-3	.	TRBV10-3	TRBD1	TGTGCCGGGGGACAGGGCTTAAATACGCAGTATTTT	CAGGQGLNTQYF
TRBJ1-2	.	TRBV18	TRBD1	TGTGCCAGCTCACCCGGACAGGGTGCTGACTATGGCTACACCTTC	CASSPGQGADYGYTF
TRBJ2-5	.	TRBV7-9	TRBD2	TGTGCCAGCAACATAGGGCTAGCGGGGCCCCGGGAGACCCAGTACTTC	CASNIGLAGPRETQYF
TRBJ1-3	.	TRBV18	.	TGTGCCAGCTCACCAAATTGGAGGGGCGCTGGTGAAAACACCATATATTTT	CASSPNWRGAGENTIYF
TRBJ2-7	.	TRBV5-1	TRBD1	TGCGCCAGCAGCATGGGACAGGGGGATTCATTCTACGAGCAGTACTTC	CASSMGQGDSFYEQYF